The rows below give T cell receptor beta chains drawn from one sample of a study of T cell responses to AZD1222 COVID-19 vaccine. TCRdb's table, derived via immunoSEQ multiplex PCR, lists solely in-frame clones and lacks some. The table has under 130,000 clones, 80% to 95% seen once. Source: peripheral blood, taken on day 0 of AZD1222 vaccination. The receptors derive from an adult in good health. Each CDR3 is given with its conserved first and last residue. D genes are given only for firm matches. Rows give clone size only sometimes, using once, few, many, or a class for an expanded clone.

clone size: .
V gene: TRBV29-1
D gene: .
J gene: TRBJ1-1
CDR3 protein: CSVESITDTEAFF
CDR3 DNA: TGCAGCGTTGAATCGATAACGGACACTGAAGCTTTCTTT

clone size: once
V gene: TRBV13
D gene: TRBD1
J gene: TRBJ2-7
CDR3 protein: CASSHWTGVKDEQYF
CDR3 DNA: TGTGCCAGCAGCCATTGGACAGGTGTCAAGGACGAGCAGTACTTC

clone size: .
V gene: TRBV2
D gene: .
J gene: TRBJ2-5
CDR3 protein: CASSVPRGEETQYF
CDR3 DNA: TGTGCCAGCAGCGTCCCTAGGGGCGAAGAGACCCAGTACTTC

clone size: .
V gene: TRBV19
D gene: .
J gene: TRBJ1-1
CDR3 protein: CASSAGLNTEAFF
CDR3 DNA: TGTGCCAGTAGTGCAGGGCTGAACACTGAAGCTTTCTTT

clone size: .
V gene: TRBV24-1
D gene: .
J gene: TRBJ1-2
CDR3 protein: CATSDGVAGYTF
CDR3 DNA: TGTGCCACCAGTGATGGGGTGGCGGGCTACACCTTC

clone size: .
V gene: TRBV2
D gene: .
J gene: TRBJ1-6
CDR3 protein: CASSVRTDSYSPLHF
CDR3 DNA: TGTGCCAGCAGCGTCAGGACTGATTCATATTCACCCCTCCACTTT

clone size: .
V gene: TRBV24-1
D gene: TRBD2
J gene: TRBJ2-1
CDR3 protein: CATSDFVAGSYNEQFF
CDR3 DNA: TGTGCCACCAGTGACTTTGTAGCGGGCTCCTACAATGAGCAGTTCTTC

clone size: .
V gene: TRBV11-2
D gene: TRBD1
J gene: TRBJ1-1
CDR3 protein: CASSLGSGTGRGWNTEAFF
CDR3 DNA: TGTGCCAGCAGCTTAGGCAGCGGGACAGGTCGGGGATGGAACACTGAAGCTTTCTTT

clone size: .
V gene: TRBV13
D gene: .
J gene: TRBJ2-5
CDR3 protein: CASSLRGEETQYF
CDR3 DNA: TGTGCCAGCAGCTTAAGAGGGGAAGAGACCCAGTACTTC

clone size: .
V gene: TRBV25-1
D gene: .
J gene: TRBJ2-7
CDR3 protein: CASSDLGYEQYF
CDR3 DNA: TGTGCCAGCAGTGACTTAGGGTACGAGCAGTACTTC

clone size: .
V gene: TRBV30
D gene: .
J gene: TRBJ1-1
CDR3 protein: CASEWVNTEAFF
CDR3 DNA: TGTGCTTCGGAATGGGTGAACACTGAAGCTTTCTTT

clone size: .
V gene: TRBV11-2
D gene: .
J gene: TRBJ2-1
CDR3 protein: CASSLGLGEQFF
CDR3 DNA: TGTGCCAGCAGCTTAGGATTGGGTGAGCAGTTCTTC

clone size: .
V gene: TRBV27
D gene: TRBD1
J gene: TRBJ1-2
CDR3 protein: CASSPTGQGLHYGYTF
CDR3 DNA: TGTGCCAGCAGTCCTACGGGACAGGGCCTACACTATGGCTACACCTTC

clone size: few
V gene: TRBV5-4
D gene: TRBD1
J gene: TRBJ1-1
CDR3 protein: CASSFGGTGPNTEAFF
CDR3 DNA: TGTGCCAGCAGCTTTGGGGGGACAGGACCGAACACTGAAGCTTTCTTT

clone size: .
V gene: TRBV15
D gene: TRBD2
J gene: TRBJ2-2
CDR3 protein: CATSRGGLAGNTGELFF
CDR3 DNA: TGTGCCACCAGCAGGGGCGGACTAGCGGGGAACACCGGGGAGCTGTTTTTT

clone size: once
V gene: TRBV10-3
D gene: TRBD2
J gene: TRBJ2-1
CDR3 protein: CATTSGGRDEQFF
CDR3 DNA: TGTGCCACCACTAGCGGGGGGAGGGATGAGCAGTTCTTC

clone size: .
V gene: TRBV7-3
D gene: TRBD2
J gene: TRBJ2-1
CDR3 protein: CASSLSGGANNEQFF
CDR3 DNA: TGTGCCAGCAGCTTAAGCGGGGGGGCCAACAATGAGCAGTTCTTC

clone size: .
V gene: TRBV4-1
D gene: .
J gene: TRBJ1-1
CDR3 protein: CASSERQWGETEAFF
CDR3 DNA: TGCGCCAGCAGCGAGCGACAGTGGGGCGAGACTGAAGCTTTCTTT

clone size: .
V gene: TRBV6-5
D gene: .
J gene: TRBJ2-4
CDR3 protein: CASTLGNIQYF
CDR3 DNA: TGTGCCAGCACCCTTGGCAACATTCAGTACTTC

clone size: .
V gene: TRBV27
D gene: .
J gene: TRBJ2-1
CDR3 protein: CASRPTVLRAGGLEQFF
CDR3 DNA: TGTGCCAGCAGGCCGACAGTACTAAGGGCCGGGGGCCTTGAGCAGTTCTTC

clone size: .
V gene: TRBV5-6
D gene: .
J gene: TRBJ1-6
CDR3 protein: CASSLGSSLNSPLHF
CDR3 DNA: TGTGCCAGCAGCTTGGGGAGCAGCCTTAATTCACCCCTCCACTTT

clone size: .
V gene: TRBV4-1
D gene: .
J gene: TRBJ2-1
CDR3 protein: CASSQGQPNEQFF
CDR3 DNA: TGCGCCAGCAGCCAAGGACAGCCTAATGAGCAGTTCTTC

clone size: .
V gene: TRBV7-2
D gene: .
J gene: TRBJ2-5
CDR3 protein: CASSSPRGRETQYF
CDR3 DNA: TGTGCCAGCAGTTCGCCTAGGGGTCGGGAGACCCAGTACTTC

clone size: .
V gene: TRBV3-1/TRBV3-2
D gene: .
J gene: TRBJ2-2
CDR3 protein: CASSQTVSDRGELFF
CDR3 DNA: TGTGCCAGCAGCCAAACGGTTTCTGACCGCGGGGAGCTGTTTTTT

clone size: few
V gene: TRBV19
D gene: .
J gene: TRBJ1-5
CDR3 protein: CASSTGASQPQHF
CDR3 DNA: TGTGCCAGTAGTACGGGGGCTAGTCAGCCCCAGCATTTT

clone size: .
V gene: TRBV29-1
D gene: .
J gene: TRBJ1-1
CDR3 protein: CSVVSGGVEAFF
CDR3 DNA: TGCAGCGTTGTAAGTGGTGGGGTCGAAGCTTTCTTT

clone size: .
V gene: TRBV20-1
D gene: .
J gene: TRBJ2-7
CDR3 protein: CSASSSGIIAYEQYF
CDR3 DNA: TGCAGTGCTAGTTCGTCGGGGATCATCGCCTACGAGCAGTACTTC

clone size: .
V gene: TRBV11-2
D gene: .
J gene: TRBJ2-7
CDR3 protein: CASSLEWGLDEQYF
CDR3 DNA: TGTGCCAGCAGCTTAGAGTGGGGGTTGGACGAGCAGTACTTC

clone size: .
V gene: TRBV5-8
D gene: .
J gene: TRBJ2-5
CDR3 protein: CASSTPLQETQYF
CDR3 DNA: TGTGCCAGCAGCACGCCCCTCCAAGAGACCCAGTACTTC

clone size: .
V gene: TRBV18
D gene: .
J gene: TRBJ2-5
CDR3 protein: CASSPSSGTGETQYF
CDR3 DNA: TGTGCCAGCTCACCGTCTTCCGGGACCGGAGAGACCCAGTACTTC